The T cell receptor (beta chain) described here comes from a study of CD8+CD57+ T cells in acquired aplastic anemia. Whoever was chosen for sequencing had shown CD8+CD57+ cell expansion by flow cytometry. The CDR3 is made up of 12 amino acids. Trimming stripped 0 bases from V and 7 bases from J, with 4 bases between. Germline V gene data show CDR1 as LNHNV and CDR2 as YYDKDF (reference sequence). This clonotype was recorded many times. Genomic DNA was employed as the template in profiling TCR beta VDJ and CDR3. TCRdb passed the reads through MiXCR, listing each CDR3 protein once. The sample has 150,000 to 200,000 distinct CDR3 sequences, 45% to 50% seen once.

The sample comprised sorted CD4+, CD8+, or CD8+CD57+ T cells (not recorded which) from PBMCs. The source of this sequence is a human donor with aplastic anemia. The chain employs TRBV15 and TRBJ2-1; D gene unclear. CDR3 DNA: TGTGCCACCAGCAGAGATATAAATGAGCAGTTCTTC. As protein: CATSRDINEQFF.